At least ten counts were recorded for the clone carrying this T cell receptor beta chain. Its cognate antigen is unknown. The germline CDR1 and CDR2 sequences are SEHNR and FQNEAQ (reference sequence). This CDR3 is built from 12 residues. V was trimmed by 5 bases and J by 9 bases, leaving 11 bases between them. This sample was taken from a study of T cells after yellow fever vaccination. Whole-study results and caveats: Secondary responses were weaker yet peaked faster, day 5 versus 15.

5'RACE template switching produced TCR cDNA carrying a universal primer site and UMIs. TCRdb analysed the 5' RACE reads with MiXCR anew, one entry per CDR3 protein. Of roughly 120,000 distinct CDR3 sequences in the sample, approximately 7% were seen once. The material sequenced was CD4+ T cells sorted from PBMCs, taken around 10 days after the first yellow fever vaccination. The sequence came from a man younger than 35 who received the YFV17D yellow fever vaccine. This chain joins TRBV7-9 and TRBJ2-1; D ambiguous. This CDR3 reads CASSRVTTEQFF. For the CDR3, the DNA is TGTGCCAGCAGCCGCGTGACCACTGAGCAGTTCTTC.